This T cell receptor beta chain was sequenced for a study of T-cell memory formation after mild COVID-19 (dated by TCRdb to about 2021). About the study as a whole: TCR sequence clusters from the two donors were found to be largely donor specific. In two donors, T-cell clones that expanded and contracted after mild COVID-19 were tracked by sequencing TCRalpha and TCRbeta repertoires over time. Two young, previously healthy adult volunteers, one female and one male, were included in the cohort. Overall study results and their limits: Contracting CD4+ clones turned up mainly in the CM and EM memory subsets, whereas EMRA was where CD8+ clones were enriched. Only two mild cases were covered in the study, and larger cohorts including severe cases with pre-infection samples were considered necessary. Clones that contracted from day 15 to 85 showed balanced CD4/CD8 phenotypes, whereas a second wave of clones that expanded from day 15 to 37 leaned towards CD4+. Some responding clones were found in pre-infection memory, which suggests that pre-existing cross-reactive memory T cells took part in the SARS-CoV-2 response. The second-wave clones that peaked on day 37 were not confirmed to be SARS-CoV-2 specific.

Ficoll-Paque density gradient centrifugation was used to isolate PBMCs. As for this clonotype: Its antigen remains undetermined. Within one base of it there is no much larger clone, and no base qualities were kept.

Reads for this sample came from an Illumina NovaSeq 6000. TCRalpha and TCRbeta cDNA libraries were built by 5'RACE with constant-segment primers, adding sample barcodes and unique molecular identifiers. RNA was extracted from every sample with Trizol reagent. Amplification of the libraries took two PCR steps, and the second step added a second sample barcode plus Illumina TruSeq adapters. Libraries were sequenced on an Illumina NovaSeq with 2 x 150 bp paired-end reads. In the paper's pipeline: Demultiplexing of reads and collapsing into UMI-guided consensus sequences were performed with migec v1.2.7. With mixcr v2.1.11, UMI consensuses were aligned to TRA and TRB V and J templates and assembled into clonotypes. Clonotypes were classified as expanded or contracted when called significant by both edgeR and NoisET, with noise models trained on biological replicates. For edgeR calls, the cutoffs were a false discovery rate-adjusted p below 0.01 and a log2 fold-change threshold of 1. As an exploratory analysis of dynamics, max-normalized trajectories of the 1000 most abundant clonotypes were examined with PCA combined with hierarchical clustering. Separately sequenced CD4+ and CD8+ repertoires were used to assign the CD4 or CD8 phenotype of responding clones. TCRdb reprocessed the public reads (quality trimming at Q25 with fastp, clone calling with MiXCR) and kept in-frame beta chains. One record per CDR3 amino acid sequence lists the most common genes and DNA. The V and J calls and clone size are TCRdb's, not the authors'. The sample records approximately 290,000 distinct CDR3 sequences, around 15% of which are singletons. The top ten constitute approximately 23% of the sample.

A distance of 7 bases separates the germline ends of V and J, which lose 0 bases and 1 base respectively. The germline V gene encodes CDR1 SGHVS and CDR2 FQNEAQ. The CDR3 numbers 15 residues from cysteine through phenylalanine. The retained sequence is limited to the CDR3, 45 bases, with the frame set at the first base. The chain is encoded by TRBV7-8 joined to TRBJ1-3, with TRBD1 tentatively as D gene (5 bases match). The specimen was PBMCs or a T cell subset sorted from them (not recorded which). The receptor was derived from a man in his late teens or twenties who had mild COVID-19 (a few samples of this study predate the infection). The sample titles of this study are shuffled in the database, so cell type and time point are left out; the donor was told from shared clones. Read as DNA, the sequence is TGTGCCAGCAGCTTAGCGCCAGGGTCTGGAAACACCATATATTTT. Translation gives CASSLAPGSGNTIYF.